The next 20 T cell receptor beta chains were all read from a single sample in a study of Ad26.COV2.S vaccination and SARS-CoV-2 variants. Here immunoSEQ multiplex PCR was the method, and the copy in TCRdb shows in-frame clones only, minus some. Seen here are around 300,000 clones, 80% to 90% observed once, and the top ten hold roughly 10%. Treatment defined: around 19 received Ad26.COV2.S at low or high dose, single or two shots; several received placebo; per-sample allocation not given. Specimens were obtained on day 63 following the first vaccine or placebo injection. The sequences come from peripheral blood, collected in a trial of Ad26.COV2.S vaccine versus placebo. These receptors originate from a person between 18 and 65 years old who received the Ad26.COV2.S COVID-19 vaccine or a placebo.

This chain's CDR3 is CASSLDTQTEQYF. The CDR3 bases are TGTGCCAGCAGCTTAGATACCCAGACCGAGCAGTACTTC. The genes are TRBV11-3 and TRBJ2-7; unclear D gene. V dropped 0 bases and J dropped 6 bases, with 9 bases sitting between them. Germline V lookup: CDR1 SGHNT, CDR2 YENEEA. CDR3 length: 13 residues.

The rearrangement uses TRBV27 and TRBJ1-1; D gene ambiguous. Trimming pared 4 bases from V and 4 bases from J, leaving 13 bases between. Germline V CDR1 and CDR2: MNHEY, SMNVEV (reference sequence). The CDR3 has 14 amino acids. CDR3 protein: CASSSTMVGTEAFF. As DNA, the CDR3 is TGTGCCAGCAGTTCCACAATGGTGGGCACTGAAGCTTTCTTT.

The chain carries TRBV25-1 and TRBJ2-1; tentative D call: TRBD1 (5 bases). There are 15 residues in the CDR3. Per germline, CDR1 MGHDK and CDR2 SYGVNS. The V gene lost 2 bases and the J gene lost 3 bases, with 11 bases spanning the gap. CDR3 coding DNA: TGTGCCAGCAGTGAAGGCAGGGTGGTCTACAATGAGCAGTTCTTC. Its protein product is CASSEGRVVYNEQFF.

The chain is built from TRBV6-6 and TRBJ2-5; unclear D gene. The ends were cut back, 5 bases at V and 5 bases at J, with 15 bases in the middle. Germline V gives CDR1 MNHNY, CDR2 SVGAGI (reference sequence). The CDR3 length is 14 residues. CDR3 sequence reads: CASSLPHRSETQYF. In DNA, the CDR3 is TGTGCCAGCAGTCTCCCCCATCGATCCGAGACCCAGTACTTC.

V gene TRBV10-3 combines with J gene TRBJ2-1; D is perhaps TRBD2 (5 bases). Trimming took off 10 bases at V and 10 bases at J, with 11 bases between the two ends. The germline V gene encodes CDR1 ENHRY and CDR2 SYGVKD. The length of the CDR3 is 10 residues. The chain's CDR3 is CATGREEQFF. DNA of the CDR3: TGTGCCACGGGGAGAGAAGAGCAGTTCTTC.

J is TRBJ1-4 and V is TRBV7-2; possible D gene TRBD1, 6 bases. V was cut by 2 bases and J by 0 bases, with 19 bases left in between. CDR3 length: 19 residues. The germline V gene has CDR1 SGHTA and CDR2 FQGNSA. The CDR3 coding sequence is TGTGCCAGCAGCTTACGAAGTGGGGGAACAGGGTCAACTAATGAAAAACTGTTTTTT. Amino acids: CASSLRSGGTGSTNEKLFF.

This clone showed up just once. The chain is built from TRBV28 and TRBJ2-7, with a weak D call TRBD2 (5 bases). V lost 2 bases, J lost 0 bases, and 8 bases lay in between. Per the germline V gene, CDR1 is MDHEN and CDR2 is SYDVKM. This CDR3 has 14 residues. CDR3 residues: CASSLERVSYEQYF. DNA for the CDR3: TGTGCCAGCAGTTTAGAGAGGGTCTCCTACGAGCAGTACTTC.

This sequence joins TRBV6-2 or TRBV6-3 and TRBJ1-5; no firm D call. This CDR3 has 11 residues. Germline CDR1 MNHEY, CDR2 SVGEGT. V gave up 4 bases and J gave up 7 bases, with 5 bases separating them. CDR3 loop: CASSSGQPQHF. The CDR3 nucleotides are TGTGCCAGCAGTTCTGGGCAGCCCCAGCATTTT.

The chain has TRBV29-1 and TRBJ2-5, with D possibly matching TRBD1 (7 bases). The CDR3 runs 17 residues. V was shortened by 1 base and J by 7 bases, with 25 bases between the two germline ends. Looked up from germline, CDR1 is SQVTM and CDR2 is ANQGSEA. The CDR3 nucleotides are TGCAGCGTTGAAGGCTGGGACAGCCAGGAGGGGGAAACGACCCAGTACTTC. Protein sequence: CSVEGWDSQEGETTQYF.

CDR3 sequence reads: CATSDTRTGADEQYF. The CDR3 DNA reads TGTGCCACCAGTGATACAAGGACAGGGGCTGACGAGCAGTACTTC. The chain carries TRBV24-1 and TRBJ2-7; 9 bases match TRBD1. This CDR3 has 15 amino acids. The V gene end was trimmed by 3 bases and the J gene end by 5 bases; junction bases not matched to a gene: 7. Germline V gives CDR1 KGHDR, CDR2 SFDVKD.

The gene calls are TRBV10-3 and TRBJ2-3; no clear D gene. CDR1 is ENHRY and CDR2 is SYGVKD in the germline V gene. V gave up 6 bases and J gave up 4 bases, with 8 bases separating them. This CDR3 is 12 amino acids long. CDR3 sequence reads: CAISDEADTQYF. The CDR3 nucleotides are TGTGCCATCAGCGACGAGGCAGATACGCAGTATTTT.

In nucleotides, the CDR3 is TGCGCCAGCAGCCAAGATATAGGCGACAGGGTCACAGATACGCAGTATTTT. It encodes CASSQDIGDRVTDTQYF. The V and J genes are TRBV4-3 and TRBJ2-3; 7 bases are a match to TRBD1. CDR1 and CDR2 (germline): LGHNA, YSLEER. The junction had 8 bases not matched to a gene; V was cut back by 0 bases and J by 2 bases. The CDR3 totals 17 residues.

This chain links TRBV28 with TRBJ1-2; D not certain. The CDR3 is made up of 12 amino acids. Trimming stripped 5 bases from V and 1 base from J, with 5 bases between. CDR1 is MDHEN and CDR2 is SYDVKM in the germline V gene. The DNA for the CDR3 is TGTGCCAGCAGTCAGGTTAACTATGGCTACACCTTC. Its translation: CASSQVNYGYTF.

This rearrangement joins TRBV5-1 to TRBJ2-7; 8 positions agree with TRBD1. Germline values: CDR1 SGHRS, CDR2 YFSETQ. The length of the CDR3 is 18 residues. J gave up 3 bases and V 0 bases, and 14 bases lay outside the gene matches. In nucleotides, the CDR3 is TGCGCCAGCAGCTTGGATGGGAAAGGGACAGGCGGATACTACGAGCAGTACTTC. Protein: CASSLDGKGTGGYYEQYF. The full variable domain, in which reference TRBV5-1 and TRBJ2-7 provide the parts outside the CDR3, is KAGVTQTPRYLIKTRGQQVTLSCSPISGHRSVSWYQQTPGQGLQFLFEYFSETQRNKGNFPGRFSGRQFSNSRSEMNVSTLELGDSALYLCASSLDGKGTGGYYEQYFGPGTRLTVT.

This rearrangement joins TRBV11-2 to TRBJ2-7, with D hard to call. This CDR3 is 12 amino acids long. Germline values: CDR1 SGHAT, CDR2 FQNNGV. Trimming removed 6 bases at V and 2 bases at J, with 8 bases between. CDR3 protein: CASRYRTYEQYF. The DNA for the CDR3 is TGTGCCAGCAGGTACAGAACCTACGAGCAGTACTTC.

The CDR3 loop is CASSQDGGNYGYTF. The CDR3 DNA reads TGCGCCAGCAGCCAAGACGGCGGGAACTATGGCTACACCTTC. The chain couples TRBV4-3 to TRBJ1-2; D unclear. In germline, CDR1 is LGHNA, CDR2 YSLEER. V was pared by 0 bases and J by 2 bases, with 7 bases between. The CDR3 has 14 residues.

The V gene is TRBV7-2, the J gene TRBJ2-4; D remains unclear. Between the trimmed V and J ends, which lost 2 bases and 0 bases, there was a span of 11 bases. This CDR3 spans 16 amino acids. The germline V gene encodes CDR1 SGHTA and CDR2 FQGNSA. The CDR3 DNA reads TGTGCCAGCAGCTTATCACCATTACTAGCCAAAAACATTCAGTACTTC. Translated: CASSLSPLLAKNIQYF.

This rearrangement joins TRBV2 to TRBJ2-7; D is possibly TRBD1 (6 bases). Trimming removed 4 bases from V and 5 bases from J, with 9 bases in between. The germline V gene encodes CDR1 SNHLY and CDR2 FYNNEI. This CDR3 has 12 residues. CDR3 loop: CASSGGQDEQYF. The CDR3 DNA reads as TGTGCCAGCAGTGGGGGGCAAGACGAGCAGTACTTC.

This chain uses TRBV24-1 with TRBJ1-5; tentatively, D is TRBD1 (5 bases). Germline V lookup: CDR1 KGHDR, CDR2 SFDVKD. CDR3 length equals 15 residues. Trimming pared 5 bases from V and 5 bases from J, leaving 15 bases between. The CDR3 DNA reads TGTGCCACCAGTGTAGCGGGGGGAGTGGATCAGCCCCAGCATTTT. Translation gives CATSVAGGVDQPQHF.

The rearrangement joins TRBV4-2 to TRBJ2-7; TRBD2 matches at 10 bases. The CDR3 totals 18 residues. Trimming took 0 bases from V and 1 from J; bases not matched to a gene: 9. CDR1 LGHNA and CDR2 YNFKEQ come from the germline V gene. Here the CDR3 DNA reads TGTGCCAGCAGCCAAGATGGGGCTAGCGGGGGACTGTCCTACGAGCAGTACTTC. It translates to CASSQDGASGGLSYEQYF.